The entry below describes one T cell receptor beta chain. For the second PCR, which ran for roughly 7 to 11 cycles, a sample-barcoded 5' primer and a J-beta primer mix were used. From each sample, at least 2.5 million paired-end reads containing CDR3 were obtained. One entry per CDR3 protein results from TCRdb running MiXCR on the 5' RACE reads. The table lists about 970,000 distinct CDR3 sequences, roughly 50% of them singletons. This sample was included in a study of blood T cells in healthy people across ages. RNA extraction gave at least 5.5 micrograms of total RNA per sample. The germline V gene has CDR1 DFQATT and CDR2 SNEGSKA (reference sequence). The CDR3 spans 14 residues. Trimming removed 4 bases from V and 4 bases from J; junction bases left unmatched: 4.

The sequenced sample consisted of blood. This chain uses TRBV20-1 with TRBJ1-5, with 10 bases lining up with TRBD1. The source of this sequence is a woman aged 55-69 years in good health. DNA for the CDR3: TGCAGTGCTACCGGGACAGGGGCTAATCAGCCCCAGCATTTT. Encoded protein: CSATGTGANQPQHF.